Reported below is one T cell receptor (beta chain). Its specificity is unknown. There are 14 residues in the CDR3. Trimming left V 8 bases short and J 3 bases short, with 16 bases between. The entry originates in a study of vaccination and CD4 T cells after COVID-19. Cultured CD4+ T-cell DNA underwent Oncomine TCR Beta short-read sequencing. MiXCR was run by TCRdb on the PCR reads, yielding one entry per CDR3 protein. Of around 14,000 distinct CDR3 sequences listed, 29% are singletons. The treatment here: approximately nine-day PBMC culture with coronavirus spike peptide pools or control peptides (ViraFEST assay).

Sequencing used CD4+ T cells from blood, cultured in vitro, obtained before SARS-CoV-2 vaccination. This TCR came from a human donor who received a COVID-19 vaccine. The rearrangement links TRBV12-3 or TRBV12-4 to TRBJ1-1; a weak D match, TRBD1 (6 bases). Written as DNA, the CDR3 is TGTGCCAGCGGGAACCTCAGGGGCTACACTGAAGCTTTCTTT. It codes for CASGNLRGYTEAFF.